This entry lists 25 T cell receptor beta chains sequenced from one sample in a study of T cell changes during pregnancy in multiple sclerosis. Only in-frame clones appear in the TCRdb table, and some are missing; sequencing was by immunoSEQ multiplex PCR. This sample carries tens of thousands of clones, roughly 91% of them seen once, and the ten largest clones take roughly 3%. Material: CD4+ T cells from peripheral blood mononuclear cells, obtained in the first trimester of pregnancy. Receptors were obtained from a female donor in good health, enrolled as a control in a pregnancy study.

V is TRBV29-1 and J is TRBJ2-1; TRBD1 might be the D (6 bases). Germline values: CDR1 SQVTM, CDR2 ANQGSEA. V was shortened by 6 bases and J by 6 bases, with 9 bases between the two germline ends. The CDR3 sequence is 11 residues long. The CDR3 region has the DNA TGCAGCGTAGAGGACAGCAATGAGCAGTTCTTC. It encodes CSVEDSNEQFF.

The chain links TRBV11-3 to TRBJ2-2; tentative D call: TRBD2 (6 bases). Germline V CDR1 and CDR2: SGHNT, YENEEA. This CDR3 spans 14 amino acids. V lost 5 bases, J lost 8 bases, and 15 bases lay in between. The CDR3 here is CASSLGTGRGELFF. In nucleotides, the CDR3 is TGTGCCAGCAGCCTCGGGACCGGGAGAGGGGAGCTGTTTTTT.

The CDR3 DNA reads TGCGCCAGCAGCCAAGTCGGGACTAGCATTGAGCAGTTCTTC. Translated: CASSQVGTSIEQFF. This chain links TRBV4-1 with TRBJ2-1; 9 bases map to TRBD2. Germline values: CDR1 MGHRA, CDR2 YSYEKL. J lost 9 bases, V lost 1 base, and 4 bases had no gene match. The CDR3 is made up of 14 amino acids.

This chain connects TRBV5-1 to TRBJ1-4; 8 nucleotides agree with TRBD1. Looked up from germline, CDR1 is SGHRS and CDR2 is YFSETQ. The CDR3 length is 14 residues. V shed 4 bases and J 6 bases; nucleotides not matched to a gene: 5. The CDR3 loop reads CASSIGTGYEKLFF. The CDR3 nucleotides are TGCGCCAGCAGCATCGGGACAGGATATGAAAAACTGTTTTTT.

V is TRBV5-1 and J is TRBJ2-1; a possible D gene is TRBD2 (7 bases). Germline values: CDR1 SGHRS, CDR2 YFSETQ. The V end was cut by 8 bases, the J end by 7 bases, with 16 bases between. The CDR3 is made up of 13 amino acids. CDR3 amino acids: CASDSGGLNEQFF. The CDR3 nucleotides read TGCGCCAGTGACTCGGGGGGCTTAAATGAGCAGTTCTTC.

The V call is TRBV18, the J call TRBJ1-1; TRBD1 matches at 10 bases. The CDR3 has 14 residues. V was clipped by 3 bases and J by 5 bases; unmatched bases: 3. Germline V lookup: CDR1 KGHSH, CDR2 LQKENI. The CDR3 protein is CASSPQDRGTEAFF. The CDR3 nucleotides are TGTGCCAGCTCACCTCAGGACAGGGGGACTGAAGCTTTCTTT.

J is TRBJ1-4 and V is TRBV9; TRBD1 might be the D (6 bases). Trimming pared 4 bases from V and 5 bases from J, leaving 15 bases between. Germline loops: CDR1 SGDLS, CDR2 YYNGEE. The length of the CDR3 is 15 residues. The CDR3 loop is CASSPGGGQNEKLFF. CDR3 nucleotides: TGTGCCAGCAGCCCAGGCGGGGGGCAGAATGAAAAACTGTTTTTT.

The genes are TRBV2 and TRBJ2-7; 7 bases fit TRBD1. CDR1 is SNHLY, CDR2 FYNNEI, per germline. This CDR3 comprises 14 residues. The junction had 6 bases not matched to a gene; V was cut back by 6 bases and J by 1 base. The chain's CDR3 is CASRDRDSSYEQYF. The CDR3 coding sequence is TGTGCCAGCAGGGACCGGGACAGTTCCTACGAGCAGTACTTC.

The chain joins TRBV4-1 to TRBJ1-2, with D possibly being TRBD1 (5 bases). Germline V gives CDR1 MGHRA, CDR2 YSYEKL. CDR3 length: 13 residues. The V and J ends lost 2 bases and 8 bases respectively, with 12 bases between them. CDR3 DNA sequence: TGCGCCAGCAGCCAAACTACAGGAGAAGGCTACACCTTC. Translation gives CASSQTTGEGYTF.

The CDR3 DNA reads as TGCGCCAGCAGCCAACTAGCGGGGGGGGCCAATACGCAGTATTTT. This gives the protein CASSQLAGGANTQYF. V and J are TRBV4-1 and TRBJ2-3, with TRBD2 identical over 12 bases. V lost 2 bases to trimming and J lost 7 bases; unmatched junction nucleotides: 4. The CDR3 sequence is 15 residues long. Germline values: CDR1 MGHRA, CDR2 YSYEKL.

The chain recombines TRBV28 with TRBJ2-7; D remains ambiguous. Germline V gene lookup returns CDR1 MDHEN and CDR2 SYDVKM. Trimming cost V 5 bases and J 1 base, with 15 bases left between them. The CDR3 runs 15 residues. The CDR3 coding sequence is TGTGCCAGCAGTCGTACGGGTTCCCCATCCTACGAGCAGTACTTC. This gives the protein CASSRTGSPSYEQYF.

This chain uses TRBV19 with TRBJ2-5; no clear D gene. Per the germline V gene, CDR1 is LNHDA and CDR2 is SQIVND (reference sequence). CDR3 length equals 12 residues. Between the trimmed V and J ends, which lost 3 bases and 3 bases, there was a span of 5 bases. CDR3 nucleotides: TGTGCCAGTAGTATGCGTAAAGAGACCCAGTACTTC. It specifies CASSMRKETQYF.

CDR3 in amino acids: CASSIRQGRLRLDGYTF. The CDR3 DNA reads as TGCGCCAGCAGCATCCGACAGGGCCGACTACGACTGGATGGCTACACCTTC. The chain combines TRBV4-1 with TRBJ1-2; TRBD1 aligns across 7 bases. Trimming took 5 bases from V and 6 from J; bases not matched to a gene: 18. The CDR3 runs to 17 residues. Germline loops: CDR1 MGHRA, CDR2 YSYEKL.

CDR3 residues: CASTSDRGNEKLFF. In DNA, the CDR3 is TGTGCCAGCACCTCGGACAGGGGAAACGAAAAACTGTTTTTT. The V gene is TRBV19, the J gene TRBJ1-4; 9 bases agree with TRBD1. This CDR3 region has 14 residues. The germline gives CDR1 LNHDA, CDR2 SQIVND (reference sequence). J lost 8 bases, V lost 9 bases, and 10 bases had no gene match.

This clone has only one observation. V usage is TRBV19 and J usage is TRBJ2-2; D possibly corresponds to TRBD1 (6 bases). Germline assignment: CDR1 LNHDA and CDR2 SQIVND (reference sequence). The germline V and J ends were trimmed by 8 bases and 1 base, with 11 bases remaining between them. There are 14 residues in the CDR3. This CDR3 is CASAPGQNTGELFF. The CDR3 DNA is TGTGCCAGTGCCCCGGGACAGAACACCGGGGAGCTGTTTTTT.

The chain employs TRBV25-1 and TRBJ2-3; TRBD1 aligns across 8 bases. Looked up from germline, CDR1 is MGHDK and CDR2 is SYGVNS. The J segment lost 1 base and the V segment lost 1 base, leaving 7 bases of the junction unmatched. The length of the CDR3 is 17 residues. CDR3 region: CASSESPLQGGTDTQYF. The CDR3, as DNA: TGTGCCAGCAGTGAATCCCCCTTACAGGGGGGCACAGATACGCAGTATTTT.

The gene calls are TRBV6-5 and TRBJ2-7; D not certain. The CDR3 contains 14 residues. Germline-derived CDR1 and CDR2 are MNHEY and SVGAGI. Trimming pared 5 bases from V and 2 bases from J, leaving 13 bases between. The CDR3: CASSVSGGAYEQYF. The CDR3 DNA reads TGTGCCAGCAGTGTTAGTGGCGGAGCCTACGAGCAGTACTTC.

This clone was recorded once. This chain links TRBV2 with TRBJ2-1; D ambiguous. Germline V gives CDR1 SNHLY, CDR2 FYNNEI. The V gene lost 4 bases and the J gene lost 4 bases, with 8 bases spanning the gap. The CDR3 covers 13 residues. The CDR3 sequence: CASSANTYNEQFF. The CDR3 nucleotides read TGTGCCAGCAGTGCTAATACTTACAATGAGCAGTTCTTC. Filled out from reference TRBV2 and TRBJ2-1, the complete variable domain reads EPEVTQTPSHQVTQMGQEVILRCVPISNHLYFYWYRQILGQKVEFLVSFYNNEISEKSEIFDDQFSVERPDGSNFTLKIRSTKLEDSAMYFCASSANTYNEQFFGPGTRLTVL.

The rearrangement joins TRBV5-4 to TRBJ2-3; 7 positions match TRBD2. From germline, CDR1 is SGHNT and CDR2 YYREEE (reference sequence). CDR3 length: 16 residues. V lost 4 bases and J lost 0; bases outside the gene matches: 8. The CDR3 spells CASSPGLDGSTDTQYF. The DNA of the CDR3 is TGTGCCAGCAGCCCCGGACTAGATGGTAGCACAGATACGCAGTATTTT.

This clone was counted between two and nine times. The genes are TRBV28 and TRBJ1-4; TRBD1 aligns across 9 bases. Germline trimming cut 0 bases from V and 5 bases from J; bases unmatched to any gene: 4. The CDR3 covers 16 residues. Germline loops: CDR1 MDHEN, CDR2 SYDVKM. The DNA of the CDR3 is TGTGCCAGCAGTTTATGGACCGGGACAGGGAATGAAAAACTGTTTTTT. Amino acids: CASSLWTGTGNEKLFF.

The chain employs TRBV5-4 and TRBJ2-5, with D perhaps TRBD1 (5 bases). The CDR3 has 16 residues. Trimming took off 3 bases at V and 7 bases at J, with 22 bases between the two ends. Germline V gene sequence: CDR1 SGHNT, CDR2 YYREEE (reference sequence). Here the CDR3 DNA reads TGTGCCAGCAGCTCCCGGGCAACCGACACAAGGGGGACCCAGTACTTC. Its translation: CASSSRATDTRGTQYF.

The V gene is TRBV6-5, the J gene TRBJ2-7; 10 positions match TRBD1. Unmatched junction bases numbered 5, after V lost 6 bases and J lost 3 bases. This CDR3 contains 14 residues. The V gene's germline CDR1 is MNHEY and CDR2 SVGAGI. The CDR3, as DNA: TGTGCCAGCAGGTCGACAGGGGGCCACTACGAGCAGTACTTC. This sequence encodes CASRSTGGHYEQYF.

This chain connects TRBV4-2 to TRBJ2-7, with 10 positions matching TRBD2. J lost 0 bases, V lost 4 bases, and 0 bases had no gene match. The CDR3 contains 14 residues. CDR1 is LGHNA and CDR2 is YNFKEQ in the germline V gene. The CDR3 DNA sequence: TGTGCCAGCAGCCCTAGCGGGAGCTCCTACGAGCAGTACTTC. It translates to CASSPSGSSYEQYF.

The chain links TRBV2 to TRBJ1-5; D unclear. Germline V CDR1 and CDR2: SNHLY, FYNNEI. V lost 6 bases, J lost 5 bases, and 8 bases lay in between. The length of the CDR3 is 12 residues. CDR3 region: CASRITHQPQHF. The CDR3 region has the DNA TGTGCCAGCAGGATCACACATCAGCCCCAGCATTTT. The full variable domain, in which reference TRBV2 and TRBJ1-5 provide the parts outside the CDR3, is EPEVTQTPSHQVTQMGQEVILRCVPISNHLYFYWYRQILGQKVEFLVSFYNNEISEKSEIFDDQFSVERPDGSNFTLKIRSTKLEDSAMYFCASRITHQPQHFGDGTRLSIL.

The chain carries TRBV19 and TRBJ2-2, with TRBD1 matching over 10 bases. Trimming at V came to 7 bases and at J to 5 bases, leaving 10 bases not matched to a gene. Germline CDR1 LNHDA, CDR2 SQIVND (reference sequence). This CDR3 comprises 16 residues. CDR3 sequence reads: CASTNPPGQGTGELFF. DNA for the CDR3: TGTGCCAGTACCAATCCCCCGGGACAGGGGACCGGGGAGCTGTTTTTT.